Listed here are 17 T cell receptor beta chains from one sample, sequenced in a study of T cell repertoires in cytomegalovirus infection. From the reads, TCRdb called clonotypes with MiXCR, one entry per CDR3 protein. The sample carries 150,000 to 200,000 distinct CDR3 sequences, 17% recorded once. Sequencing used CD8+ T cells from PBMCs. The source is a human donor in good health (CMV status not recorded). Some clones in this sample may be carry-over from other donors' samples.

This clonotype came up a few times. The rearrangement uses TRBV7-2 and TRBJ2-5; no reliable D call. The CDR3 spans 14 residues. CDR1 and CDR2 (germline): SGHTA, FQGNSA. V lost 2 bases and J 5 bases, leaving 12 bases between the germline ends. Here the CDR3 reads CASSLLLEGETQYF. The CDR3 DNA follows: TGTGCCAGCAGCTTACTGCTGGAAGGCGAGACCCAGTACTTC.

This clonotype was seen more than once but under ten times. The rearrangement joins TRBV11-2 to TRBJ2-5; no clear D gene. Between the trimmed V and J ends, which lost 4 bases and 5 bases, there was a span of 5 bases. Germline V gives CDR1 SGHAT, CDR2 FQNNGV. The CDR3 runs to 11 residues. The CDR3 bases are TGTGCCAGCAGCTCGCTTGAGACCCAGTACTTC. Its translation: CASSSLETQYF.

The chain combines TRBV2 with TRBJ1-2, with TRBD1 matching over 8 bases. J lost 6 bases, V lost 10 bases, and 13 bases had no gene match. This CDR3 has 14 residues. The germline V gene encodes CDR1 SNHLY and CDR2 FYNNEI. The CDR3 DNA reads as TGTGCCACCCCCCTGACAGGGGTTCTCGATGGCTACACCTTC. As protein: CATPLTGVLDGYTF.

This clonotype was observed a few times. V gene TRBV28 combines with J gene TRBJ1-4; 9 nucleotides line up with TRBD1. The CDR3 has 16 amino acids. Germline CDR1 and CDR2: MDHEN and SYDVKM. V lost 4 bases and J lost 4; bases outside the gene matches: 7. In DNA form, the CDR3 reads TGTGCCAGCAGTTCTCAACAGGGGGCGCTTAATGAAAAACTGTTTTTT. Translation: CASSSQQGALNEKLFF.

This clonotype was seen ten or more times. V is TRBV7-2 and J is TRBJ1-1; TRBD1 matches at 8 bases. The CDR3 covers 12 residues. The trim removed 5 bases at V and 4 bases at J, leaving 0 bases unmatched. Germline lookup yields CDR1 SGHTA and CDR2 FQGNSA. CDR3 coding DNA: TGTGCCAGCAGCGGACAGGGCACTGAAGCTTTCTTT. Protein: CASSGQGTEAFF.

This clonotype was seen more than once but under ten times. The rearrangement joins TRBV12-3 or TRBV12-4 to TRBJ1-1; D is ambiguous. V was cut by 1 base and J by 3 bases, with 12 bases left in between. The CDR3 covers 15 residues. The CDR3 protein is CASSLGSNFDTEAFF. The CDR3 nucleotides read TGTGCCAGCAGTTTAGGCAGCAACTTTGACACTGAAGCTTTCTTT.

This sequence joins TRBV29-1 and TRBJ2-2; 7 positions agree with TRBD2. Per germline, CDR1 SQVTM and CDR2 ANQGSEA. The CDR3 is made up of 14 amino acids. Trimming cost V 4 bases and J 6 bases; bases outside gene matches: 8. CDR3 DNA: TGCAGCGTTGGGGAGGGGCCGTGGGCCGGGGAGCTGTTTTTT. It encodes CSVGEGPWAGELFF.

This clonotype showed up just a few times. The chain has TRBV7-9 and TRBJ1-1; D is unclear. V dropped 1 base and J dropped 7 bases, with 16 bases sitting between them. The CDR3 runs to 15 residues. CDR1 is SEHNR and CDR2 is FQNEAQ in the germline V gene (reference sequence). In DNA, the CDR3 is TGTGCCAGCAGCTTAGAGGGCCCCGCAATCGGTGAAGCTTTCTTT. Residues: CASSLEGPAIGEAFF.

This chain joins TRBV20-1 and TRBJ1-1; D gene unclear. This CDR3 is built from 12 residues. With 3 bases removed from V and 7 bases from J, the gap between germline ends came to 12 bases. Per germline, CDR1 DFQATT and CDR2 SNEGSKA (reference sequence). CDR3 DNA: TGCAGTGCTAGTGTCACCGGGAATGAAGCTTTCTTT. Residues: CSASVTGNEAFF.

The J gene is TRBJ2-1, the V gene TRBV29-1, with 11 bases matching TRBD2. The length of the CDR3 is 14 residues. Looked up from germline, CDR1 is SQVTM and CDR2 is ANQGSEA. V lost 4 bases to trimming and J lost 4 bases; unmatched junction nucleotides: 3. The CDR3 loop is CSVGTSGGYNEQFF. Written as DNA, the CDR3 is TGCAGCGTTGGTACTAGCGGGGGATACAATGAGCAGTTCTTC.

This chain links TRBV9 with TRBJ2-1; D is ambiguous. This CDR3 has 11 amino acids. Trimming pared 3 bases from V and 9 bases from J, leaving 7 bases between. In germline, CDR1 is SGDLS, CDR2 YYNGEE. This CDR3 is CASSGWGEQFF. The DNA for the CDR3 is TGTGCCAGCAGCGGATGGGGTGAGCAGTTCTTC.

The rearrangement uses TRBV3-1 and TRBJ2-3, with D perhaps matching TRBD2 (6 bases). The CDR3 spans 15 residues. V lost 1 base and J lost 4, with 12 bases in between. Germline V CDR1 and CDR2: LGHDT, YNNKEL (reference sequence). The CDR3 nucleotides read TGTGCCAGCAGCCAAGGAGCGGGTTCGGCAGATACGCAGTATTTT. It translates to CASSQGAGSADTQYF.

This clonotype has more than one count but fewer than ten. This chain connects TRBV4-3 to TRBJ2-3; a weak D match, TRBD1 (6 bases). Germline V gives CDR1 LGHNA, CDR2 YSLEER. This CDR3 has 14 amino acids. The ends were cut back, 0 bases at V and 6 bases at J, with 10 bases in the middle. CDR3 sequence reads: CASSQDSGADTQYF. In DNA form, the CDR3 reads TGCGCCAGCAGCCAAGATTCAGGGGCGGATACGCAGTATTTT.

The V and J genes are TRBV28 and TRBJ2-7; 10 bases align to TRBD1. V trimming: 6 bases; J trimming: 4 bases; junction bases outside the gene matches: 9. The CDR3 is 15 amino acids. The germline CDR1 and CDR2 sequences are MDHEN and SYDVKM. The CDR3: CASRFTGTGVYEQYF. The CDR3 DNA follows: TGTGCCAGCAGGTTTACCGGGACAGGGGTTTACGAGCAGTACTTC.

This clonotype came up a few times. The chain uses TRBV7-9 and TRBJ1-1, with D possibly being TRBD1 (5 bases). There are 17 residues in the CDR3. Deletions cut 4 bases from V and 1 base from J, with 19 bases between. Germline values: CDR1 SEHNR, CDR2 FQNEAQ (reference sequence). CDR3 in amino acids: CASSSRDVILSNTEAFF. In DNA form, the CDR3 reads TGTGCCAGCAGCTCACGGGACGTCATCCTTTCGAACACTGAAGCTTTCTTT.

This clonotype was observed a few times. The V and J genes are TRBV7-9 and TRBJ1-1, with D hard to call. V was shortened by 1 base and J by 6 bases, with 12 bases between the two germline ends. Looked up from germline, CDR1 is SEHNR and CDR2 is FQNEAQ (reference sequence). The CDR3 extends over 14 amino acids. CDR3 nucleotide sequence: TGTGCCAGCAGCTTAGAGGTCAGGCCACCTGAAGCTTTCTTT. This encodes CASSLEVRPPEAFF.

This clonotype was counted a few times. The chain carries TRBV6-2 or TRBV6-3 and TRBJ2-2; 7 bases match TRBD2. With 6 bases clipped from V and 2 bases from J, the junction kept 18 bases outside the gene matches. The CDR3 spans 19 residues. Germline loops: CDR1 MNHEY, CDR2 SVGEGT. The CDR3 DNA sequence: TGTGCCAGCAGCCCAATACTAATCTCTAGCGGAGTCAACACCGGGGAGCTGTTTTTT. It encodes CASSPILISSGVNTGELFF.